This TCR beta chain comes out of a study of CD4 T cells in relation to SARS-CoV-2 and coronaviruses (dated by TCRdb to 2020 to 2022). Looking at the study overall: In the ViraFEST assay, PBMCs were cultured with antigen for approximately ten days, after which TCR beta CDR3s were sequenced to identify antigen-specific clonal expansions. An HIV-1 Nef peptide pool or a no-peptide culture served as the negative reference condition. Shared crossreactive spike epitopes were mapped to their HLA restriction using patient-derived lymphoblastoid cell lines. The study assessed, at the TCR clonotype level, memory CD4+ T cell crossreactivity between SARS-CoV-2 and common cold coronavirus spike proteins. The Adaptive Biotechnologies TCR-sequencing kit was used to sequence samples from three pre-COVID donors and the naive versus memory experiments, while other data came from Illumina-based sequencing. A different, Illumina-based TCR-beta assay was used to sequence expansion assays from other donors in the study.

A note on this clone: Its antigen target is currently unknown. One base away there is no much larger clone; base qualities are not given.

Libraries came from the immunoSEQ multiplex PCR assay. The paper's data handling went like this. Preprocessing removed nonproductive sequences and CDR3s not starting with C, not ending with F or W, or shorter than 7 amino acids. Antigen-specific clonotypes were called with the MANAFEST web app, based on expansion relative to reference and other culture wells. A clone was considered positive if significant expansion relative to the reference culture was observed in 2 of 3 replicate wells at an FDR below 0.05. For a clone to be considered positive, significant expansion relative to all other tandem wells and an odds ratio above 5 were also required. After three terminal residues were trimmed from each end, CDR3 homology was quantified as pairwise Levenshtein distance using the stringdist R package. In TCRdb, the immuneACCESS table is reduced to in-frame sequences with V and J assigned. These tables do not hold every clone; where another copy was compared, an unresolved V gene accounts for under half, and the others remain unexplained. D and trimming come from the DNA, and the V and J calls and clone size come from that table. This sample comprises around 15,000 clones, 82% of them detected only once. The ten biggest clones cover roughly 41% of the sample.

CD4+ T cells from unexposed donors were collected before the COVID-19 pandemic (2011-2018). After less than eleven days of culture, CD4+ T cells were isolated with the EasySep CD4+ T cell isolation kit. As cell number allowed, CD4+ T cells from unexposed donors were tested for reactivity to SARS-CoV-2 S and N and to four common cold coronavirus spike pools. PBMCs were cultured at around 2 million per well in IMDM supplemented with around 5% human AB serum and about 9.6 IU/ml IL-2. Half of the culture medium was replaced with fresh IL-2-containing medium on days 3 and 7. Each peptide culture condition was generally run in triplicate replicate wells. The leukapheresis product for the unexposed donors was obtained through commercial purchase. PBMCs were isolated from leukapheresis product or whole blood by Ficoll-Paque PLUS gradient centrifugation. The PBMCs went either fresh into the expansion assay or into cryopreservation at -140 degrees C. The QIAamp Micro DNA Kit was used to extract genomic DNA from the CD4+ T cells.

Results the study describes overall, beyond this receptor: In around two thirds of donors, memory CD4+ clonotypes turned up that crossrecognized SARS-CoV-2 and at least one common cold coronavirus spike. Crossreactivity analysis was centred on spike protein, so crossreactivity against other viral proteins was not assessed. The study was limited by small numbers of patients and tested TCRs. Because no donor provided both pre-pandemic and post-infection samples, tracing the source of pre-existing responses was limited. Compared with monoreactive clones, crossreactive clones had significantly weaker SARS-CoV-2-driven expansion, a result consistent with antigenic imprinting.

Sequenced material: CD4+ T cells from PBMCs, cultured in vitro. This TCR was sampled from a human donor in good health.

The DNA sequence follows: TGTGCCAGCTCACCATCCCAGGGGCTTCAAGAGACCCAGTACTTC. The encoded protein is CASSPSQGLQETQYF. The chain links TRBV18 with TRBJ2-5; the D gene is perhaps TRBD1, from 6 matching bases. The CDR1 and CDR2 encoded by the germline V gene are KGHSH and LQKENI. Counted from cysteine to phenylalanine, this CDR3 has 15 amino acids. Here the CDR3 DNA is all that survives: 45 bases in frame from base 1. V gives up 2 bases and J gives up 2 bases, and the segment between their germline ends measures 12 bases.